The rows below give T cell receptor beta chains drawn from one sample of a study of cytomegalovirus exposure and HLA in healthy donors. Clones were read by immunoSEQ multiplex PCR, and TCRdb kept only the in-frame ones, dropping some. The sample records approximately 150,000 clones, about 77% being singletons. What was sequenced was PBMCs. The receptor set was obtained from a male donor in good health and CMV-seropositive. CDR3s leave out the opening cysteine and the closing phenylalanine or tryptophan. Clone sizes are given selectively: once, few, many, or a class where the clone is expanded.

clone_size	v_call	j_call	cdr3_aa
.	TRBV2	.	ASSELAGNLYEQY
.	TRBV7-2	TRBJ1-5	ASSLDSQPQH
.	TRBV19	TRBJ2-7	ASSRQGSYEQY
few	TRBV7-6	TRBJ2-7	ASSQTLTRYEQY
.	TRBV5-4	TRBJ2-7	ASSDSYEQY
once	TRBV7-9	TRBJ1-2	SSTPDYGYT
.	TRBV6-5	TRBJ1-1	ASSFITGRNTEAF
.	TRBV6-1	TRBJ2-4	ASSGTGLAGGRY
.	TRBV19	TRBJ1-1	ASSIRGQNTEAF
.	TRBV9	TRBJ2-1	ASSVGGDPPYNEQF
.	TRBV19	TRBJ2-3	ASTSGRILGTDTQY
.	TRBV4-3	TRBJ1-1	ASSQDRGNTEAF
.	TRBV9	TRBJ1-1	ASSAGQTNTEAF
.	TRBV4-2	TRBJ1-2	ASSHARSINYGYT
few	TRBV29-1	TRBJ2-7	SVHETGKDYEQY
.	TRBV21-1	TRBJ1-5	ASSRDRRFQPQH
once	TRBV6-1	TRBJ1-5	ASSGRGQVNSNQPQH
.	TRBV25-1	TRBJ1-2	ASSEIDSSNYGYT
.	TRBV4-1	TRBJ2-5	ASSPLGGRETQY
.	TRBV7-9	TRBJ2-3	ASTLDSTTDTQY
.	TRBV4-3	TRBJ2-5	ASSQVPRETQY
.	TRBV4-2	TRBJ2-2	ASSPDRDRGTGELF
.	TRBV20-1	TRBJ2-3	SAPITDTQY
.	TRBV30	TRBJ1-6	AWTPDRGGSPLH
.	TRBV12-5	TRBJ1-3	ASALGPSGNTIY
.	TRBV5-8	TRBJ2-5	ASSLILETQY
few	TRBV2	TRBJ1-1	ASSEGRGPF
.	TRBV2	TRBJ1-5	ASSEGRPQH
.	TRBV6-5	TRBJ2-1	ASSYEAGGMDEQF
.	TRBV9	TRBJ2-1	ASSAGGREQF
.	TRBV30	TRBJ2-1	AWNRGSSYNEQF
.	TRBV6-5	TRBJ1-1	ASSRDREDTEAF
.	TRBV6-6	TRBJ1-1	ASRRGAEAF
few	TRBV27	TRBJ1-6	AGPVRSPNMGGNSPLH
.	TRBV5-4	TRBJ2-3	ASSLVSLTDTQY
.	TRBV7-2	TRBJ1-1	ASSLGQEGSNEAF
.	TRBV30	TRBJ2-5	AWIGQDQETQY